This T cell receptor beta chain was captured by sequencing in a study of CD8 T cells in Susac syndrome. Trimming stripped 0 bases from V and 0 bases from J, with 7 bases between. Germline-derived CDR1 and CDR2 are SGDLS and YYNGEE. The CDR3 length is 14 residues. Sequencing of TCR beta was performed on blood CD8+ T cells and on blood CD4+ T cells. Bulk CD8+ and CD4+ cells came from magnetic negative isolation; CD8+ TEMRA by FACS. Reverse transcription of about 0.45 to 1 ug RNA was performed with random hexamers. Multiplex immunoSEQ PCR targeted 54 Vbeta and 13 Jbeta TCR beta segments. Via MiXCR, TCRdb re-called the immunoSEQ multiplex PCR reads, giving one row per CDR3 protein. The table has some 150,000 distinct CDR3 sequences, over 95% seen once.

The sequence was collected from a human donor with multiple sclerosis. The chain carries TRBV9 and TRBJ2-7; D gene ambiguous. The sequenced sample consisted of CD8+ T cells from PBMCs. In nucleotides, the CDR3 is TGTGCCAGCAGCGTAGGCGACCGCTCCTACGAGCAGTACTTC. Translating gives CASSVGDRSYEQYF.